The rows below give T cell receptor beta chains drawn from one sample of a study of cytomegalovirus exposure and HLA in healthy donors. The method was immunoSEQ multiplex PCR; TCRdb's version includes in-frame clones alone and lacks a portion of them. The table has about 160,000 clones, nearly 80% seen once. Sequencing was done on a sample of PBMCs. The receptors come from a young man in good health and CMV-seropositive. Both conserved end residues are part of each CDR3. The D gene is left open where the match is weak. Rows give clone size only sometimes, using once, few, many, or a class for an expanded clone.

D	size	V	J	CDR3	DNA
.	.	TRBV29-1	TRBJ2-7	CSVPQVGSYEQYF	TGCAGCGTTCCCCAGGTGGGCTCCTACGAGCAGTACTTC
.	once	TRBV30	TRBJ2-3	CAWSWGGTDTQYF	TGTGCCTGGAGTTGGGGGGGCACAGATACGCAGTATTTT
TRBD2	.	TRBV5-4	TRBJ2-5	CASSGGRAGETQYF	TGTGCCAGCAGCGGCGGGAGGGCCGGGGAGACCCAGTACTTC
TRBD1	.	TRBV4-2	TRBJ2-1	CASSQETGTGVFGYNEQFF	TGTGCCAGCAGCCAAGAAACCGGGACAGGGGTTTTTGGATACAATGAGCAGTTCTTC
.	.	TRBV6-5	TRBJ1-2	CASSVLQSHYGYTF	TGTGCCAGCAGTGTCTTACAGTCCCACTATGGCTACACCTTC
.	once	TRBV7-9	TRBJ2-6	CASSFKVLRRRSGANVLTF	TGTGCCAGCAGCTTTAAGGTGCTTCGGAGGCGCTCTGGGGCCAACGTCCTGACTTTC
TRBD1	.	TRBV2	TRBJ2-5	CASPGGRTGASETQYF	TGTGCCAGCCCGGGAGGCCGGACAGGGGCTTCGGAGACCCAGTACTTC
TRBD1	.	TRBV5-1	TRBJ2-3	CASSYTGGTDTQYF	TGCGCCAGCAGCTACACAGGGGGGACAGATACGCAGTATTTT
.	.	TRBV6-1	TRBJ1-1	CASTRGDMNTEAFF	TGTGCCAGCACTCGGGGGGATATGAACACTGAAGCTTTCTTT
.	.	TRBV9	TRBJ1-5	CASSPGGASNQPQHF	TGTGCCAGCAGCCCCGGGGGGGCGAGCAATCAGCCCCAGCATTTT
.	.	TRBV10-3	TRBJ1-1	CAIRKGETEAFF	TGTGCCATCAGGAAGGGGGAGACTGAAGCTTTCTTT